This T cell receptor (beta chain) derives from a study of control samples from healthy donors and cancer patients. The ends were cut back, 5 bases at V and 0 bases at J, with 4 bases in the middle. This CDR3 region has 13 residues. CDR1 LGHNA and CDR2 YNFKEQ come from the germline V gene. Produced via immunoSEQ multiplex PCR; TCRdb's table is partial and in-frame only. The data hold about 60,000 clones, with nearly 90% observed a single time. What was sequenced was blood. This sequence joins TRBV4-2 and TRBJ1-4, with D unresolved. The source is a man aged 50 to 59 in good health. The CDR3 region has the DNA TGTGCCAGCAGCACACCAACTAATGAAAAACTGTTTTTT. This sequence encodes CASSTPTNEKLFF.